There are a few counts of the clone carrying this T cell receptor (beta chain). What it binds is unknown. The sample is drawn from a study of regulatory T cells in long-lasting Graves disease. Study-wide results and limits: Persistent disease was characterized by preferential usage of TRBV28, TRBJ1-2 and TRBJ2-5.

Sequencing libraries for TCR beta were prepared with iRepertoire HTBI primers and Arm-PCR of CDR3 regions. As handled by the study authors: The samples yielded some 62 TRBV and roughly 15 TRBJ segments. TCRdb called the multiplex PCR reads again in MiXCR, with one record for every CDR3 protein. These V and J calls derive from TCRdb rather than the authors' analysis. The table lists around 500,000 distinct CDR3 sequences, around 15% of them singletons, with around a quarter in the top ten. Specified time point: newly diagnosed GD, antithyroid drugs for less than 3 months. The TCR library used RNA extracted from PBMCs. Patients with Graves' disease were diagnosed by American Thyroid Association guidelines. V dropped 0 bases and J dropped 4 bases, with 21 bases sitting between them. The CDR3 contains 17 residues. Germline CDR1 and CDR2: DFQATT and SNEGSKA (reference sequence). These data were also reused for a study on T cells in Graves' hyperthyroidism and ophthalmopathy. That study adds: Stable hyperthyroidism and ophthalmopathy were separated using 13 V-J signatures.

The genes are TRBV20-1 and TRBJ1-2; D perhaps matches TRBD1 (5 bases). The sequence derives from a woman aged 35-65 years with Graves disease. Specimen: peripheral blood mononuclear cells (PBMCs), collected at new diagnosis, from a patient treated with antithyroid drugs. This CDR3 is CSAREAEDNSPGYGYTF. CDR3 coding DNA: TGCAGTGCTAGAGAAGCAGAGGACAACTCCCCGGGCTATGGCTACACCTTC.